Listed here are 7 T cell receptor beta chains from one sample, sequenced in a study of shared clonotypes between healthy human individuals. Profiled with immunoSEQ multiplex PCR; TCRdb holds only in-frame clones, not every one. The data contain a few million clones, over 85% of them seen just once; the ten biggest clones take up 0.39%. Specimen: naive CD4+ T cells from PBMCs. The subset: CD45RA+ positively selected. Source of these receptors: a man aged 18 to 35 in good health. Some clones in this sample may be carry-over from other donors' samples.

The chain uses TRBV2 and TRBJ2-1; 9 nucleotides line up with TRBD1. The CDR3 consists of 16 residues. In germline, CDR1 is SNHLY, CDR2 FYNNEI. V was pared by 4 bases and J by 7 bases, with 11 bases of the junction left unmatched. CDR3 in amino acids: CASSVPRDRDTNEQFF. In DNA, the CDR3 is TGTGCCAGCAGTGTACCCCGGGACAGGGATACGAATGAGCAGTTCTTC.

This clone occurred a few times. The J gene is TRBJ2-7, the V gene TRBV5-1; 7 nucleotides agree with TRBD1. The CDR3 has 14 amino acids. With V trimmed by 4 bases and J by 2 bases, 6 bases remained unmatched. Germline lookup yields CDR1 SGHRS and CDR2 YFSETQ. The CDR3 protein is CASSLGQWTYEQYF. CDR3 nucleotide sequence: TGCGCCAGCAGCCTGGGACAGTGGACCTACGAGCAGTACTTC.

The rearrangement links TRBV18 to TRBJ2-2; 7 nucleotides align to TRBD1. Germline V lookup: CDR1 KGHSH, CDR2 LQKENI. The CDR3 consists of 15 residues. V gave up 6 bases and J gave up 0 bases; unmatched junction bases: 4. The CDR3 sequence: CASSQTGTNTGELFF. CDR3 nucleotides: TGTGCCAGCTCGCAGACAGGGACGAACACCGGGGAGCTGTTTTTT. The complete variable domain, with remaining parts taken from reference TRBV18 and TRBJ2-2, reads NAGVMQNPRHLVRRRGQEARLRCSPMKGHSHVYWYRQLPEEGLKFMVYLQKENIIDESGMPKERFSAEFPKEGPSILRIQQVVRGDSAAYFCASSQTGTNTGELFFGEGSRLTVL.

CDR3 sequence: CASTSGQGTYEQYF. The CDR3 DNA is TGCGCCAGCACCAGTGGACAGGGAACCTACGAGCAGTACTTC. The chain has TRBV5-1 and TRBJ2-7; TRBD1 matches 8 bases. This CDR3 spans 14 amino acids. The germline gives CDR1 SGHRS, CDR2 YFSETQ. J was trimmed by 2 bases and V by 6 bases; bases with no gene match: 7.

This chain uses TRBV5-1 with TRBJ2-1; TRBD2 aligns across 11 bases. CDR1 is SGHRS and CDR2 is YFSETQ in the germline V gene. With V trimmed by 4 bases and J by 4 bases, 4 bases remained unmatched. This CDR3 contains 15 residues. The CDR3 sequence: CASSTGTSGYNEQFF. The DNA for the CDR3 is TGCGCCAGCAGCACCGGGACTAGCGGATACAATGAGCAGTTCTTC.

V gene TRBV27 combines with J gene TRBJ2-6; D unresolved. Germline CDR1 is MNHEY and CDR2 is SMNVEV (reference sequence). This CDR3 is built from 18 residues. Trimming pared 0 bases from V and 0 bases from J, leaving 12 bases between. The CDR3: CASSLSPPNRSGANVLTF. Here the CDR3 DNA reads TGTGCCAGCAGTTTATCTCCTCCCAACCGCTCTGGGGCCAACGTCCTGACTTTC.

The CDR3 nucleotides are TGTGCCAGCAGTAGGGGGACTAGCCAAGAGACCCAGTACTTC. Protein sequence: CASSRGTSQETQYF. This chain uses TRBV2 with TRBJ2-5; 8 bases line up with TRBD2. In germline, CDR1 is SNHLY, CDR2 FYNNEI. Unmatched junction bases numbered 3, after V lost 5 bases and J lost 1 base. This CDR3 comprises 14 residues.